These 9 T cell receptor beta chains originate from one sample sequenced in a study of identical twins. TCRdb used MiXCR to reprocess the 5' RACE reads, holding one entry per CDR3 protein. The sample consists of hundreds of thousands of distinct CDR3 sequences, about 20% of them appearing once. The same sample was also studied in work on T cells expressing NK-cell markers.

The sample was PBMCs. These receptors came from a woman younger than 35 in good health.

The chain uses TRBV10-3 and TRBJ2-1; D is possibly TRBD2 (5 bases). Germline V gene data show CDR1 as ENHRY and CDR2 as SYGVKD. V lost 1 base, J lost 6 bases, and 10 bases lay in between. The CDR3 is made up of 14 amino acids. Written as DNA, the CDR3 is TGTGCCATCAGTGAGTTCGAGGGAACCAATGAGCAGTTCTTC. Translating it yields CAISEFEGTNEQFF.

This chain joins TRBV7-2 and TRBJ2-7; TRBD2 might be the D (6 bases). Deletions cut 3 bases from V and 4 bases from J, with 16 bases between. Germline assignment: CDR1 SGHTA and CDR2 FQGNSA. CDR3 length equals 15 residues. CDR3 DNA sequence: TGTGCCAGCAGCTTGAGCTCGCGGGGTGCTTACGAGCAGTACTTC. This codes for CASSLSSRGAYEQYF.

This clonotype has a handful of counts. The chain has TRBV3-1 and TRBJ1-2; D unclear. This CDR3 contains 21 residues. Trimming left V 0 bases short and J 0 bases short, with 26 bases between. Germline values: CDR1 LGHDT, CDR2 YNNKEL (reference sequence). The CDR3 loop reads CASSQDLGWQAFVNSNYGYTF. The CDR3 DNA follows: TGTGCCAGCAGCCAAGATCTAGGGTGGCAGGCATTTGTAAACTCTAACTATGGCTACACCTTC.

This CDR3 reads CASSLSFPDWGYNEQFF. CDR3 sequence (DNA): TGTGCCAGCAGCCTCTCCTTCCCGGACTGGGGCTACAATGAGCAGTTCTTC. V is TRBV7-6 and J is TRBJ2-1, with D perhaps TRBD2 (5 bases). Trimming removed 5 bases at V and 3 bases at J, with 20 bases between. The CDR3 extends over 17 amino acids. Germline-derived CDR1 and CDR2 are SGHVS and FNYEAQ.

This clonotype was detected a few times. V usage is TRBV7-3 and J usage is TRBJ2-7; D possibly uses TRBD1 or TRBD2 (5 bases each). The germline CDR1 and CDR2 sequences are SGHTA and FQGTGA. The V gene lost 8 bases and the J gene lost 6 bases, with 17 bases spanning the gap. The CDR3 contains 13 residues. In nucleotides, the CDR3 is TGTGCCAGCGCCCCAGGGATAGGGAGCGAGCAGTACTTC. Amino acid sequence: CASAPGIGSEQYF.

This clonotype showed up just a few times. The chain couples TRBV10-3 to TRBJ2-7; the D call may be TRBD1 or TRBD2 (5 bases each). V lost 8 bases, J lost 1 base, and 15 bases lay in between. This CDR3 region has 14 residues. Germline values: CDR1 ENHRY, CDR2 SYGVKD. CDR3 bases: TGTGCCATCGCCCCTGGGACGGGATCCTACGAGCAGTACTTC. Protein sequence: CAIAPGTGSYEQYF.

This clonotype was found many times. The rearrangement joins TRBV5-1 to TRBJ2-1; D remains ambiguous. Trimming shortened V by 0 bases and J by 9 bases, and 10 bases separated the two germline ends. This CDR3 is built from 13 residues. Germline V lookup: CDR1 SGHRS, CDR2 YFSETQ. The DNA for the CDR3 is TGCGCCAGCAGCTTGGCCGTCCTGGGTGAGCAGTTCTTC. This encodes CASSLAVLGEQFF.

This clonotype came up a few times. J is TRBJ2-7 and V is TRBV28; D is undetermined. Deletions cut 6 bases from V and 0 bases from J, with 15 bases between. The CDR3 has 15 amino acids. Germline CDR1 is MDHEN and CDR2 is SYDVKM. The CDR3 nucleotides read TGTGCCAGCAGCCCACCCCGGGCGGACTCCTACGAGCAGTACTTC. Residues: CASSPPRADSYEQYF.

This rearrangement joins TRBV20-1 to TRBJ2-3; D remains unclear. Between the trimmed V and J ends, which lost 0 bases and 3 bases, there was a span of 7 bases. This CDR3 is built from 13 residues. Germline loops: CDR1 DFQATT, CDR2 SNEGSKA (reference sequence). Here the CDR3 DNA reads TGCAGTGCTAGAGATCCCCGGACAGATACGCAGTATTTT. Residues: CSARDPRTDTQYF.